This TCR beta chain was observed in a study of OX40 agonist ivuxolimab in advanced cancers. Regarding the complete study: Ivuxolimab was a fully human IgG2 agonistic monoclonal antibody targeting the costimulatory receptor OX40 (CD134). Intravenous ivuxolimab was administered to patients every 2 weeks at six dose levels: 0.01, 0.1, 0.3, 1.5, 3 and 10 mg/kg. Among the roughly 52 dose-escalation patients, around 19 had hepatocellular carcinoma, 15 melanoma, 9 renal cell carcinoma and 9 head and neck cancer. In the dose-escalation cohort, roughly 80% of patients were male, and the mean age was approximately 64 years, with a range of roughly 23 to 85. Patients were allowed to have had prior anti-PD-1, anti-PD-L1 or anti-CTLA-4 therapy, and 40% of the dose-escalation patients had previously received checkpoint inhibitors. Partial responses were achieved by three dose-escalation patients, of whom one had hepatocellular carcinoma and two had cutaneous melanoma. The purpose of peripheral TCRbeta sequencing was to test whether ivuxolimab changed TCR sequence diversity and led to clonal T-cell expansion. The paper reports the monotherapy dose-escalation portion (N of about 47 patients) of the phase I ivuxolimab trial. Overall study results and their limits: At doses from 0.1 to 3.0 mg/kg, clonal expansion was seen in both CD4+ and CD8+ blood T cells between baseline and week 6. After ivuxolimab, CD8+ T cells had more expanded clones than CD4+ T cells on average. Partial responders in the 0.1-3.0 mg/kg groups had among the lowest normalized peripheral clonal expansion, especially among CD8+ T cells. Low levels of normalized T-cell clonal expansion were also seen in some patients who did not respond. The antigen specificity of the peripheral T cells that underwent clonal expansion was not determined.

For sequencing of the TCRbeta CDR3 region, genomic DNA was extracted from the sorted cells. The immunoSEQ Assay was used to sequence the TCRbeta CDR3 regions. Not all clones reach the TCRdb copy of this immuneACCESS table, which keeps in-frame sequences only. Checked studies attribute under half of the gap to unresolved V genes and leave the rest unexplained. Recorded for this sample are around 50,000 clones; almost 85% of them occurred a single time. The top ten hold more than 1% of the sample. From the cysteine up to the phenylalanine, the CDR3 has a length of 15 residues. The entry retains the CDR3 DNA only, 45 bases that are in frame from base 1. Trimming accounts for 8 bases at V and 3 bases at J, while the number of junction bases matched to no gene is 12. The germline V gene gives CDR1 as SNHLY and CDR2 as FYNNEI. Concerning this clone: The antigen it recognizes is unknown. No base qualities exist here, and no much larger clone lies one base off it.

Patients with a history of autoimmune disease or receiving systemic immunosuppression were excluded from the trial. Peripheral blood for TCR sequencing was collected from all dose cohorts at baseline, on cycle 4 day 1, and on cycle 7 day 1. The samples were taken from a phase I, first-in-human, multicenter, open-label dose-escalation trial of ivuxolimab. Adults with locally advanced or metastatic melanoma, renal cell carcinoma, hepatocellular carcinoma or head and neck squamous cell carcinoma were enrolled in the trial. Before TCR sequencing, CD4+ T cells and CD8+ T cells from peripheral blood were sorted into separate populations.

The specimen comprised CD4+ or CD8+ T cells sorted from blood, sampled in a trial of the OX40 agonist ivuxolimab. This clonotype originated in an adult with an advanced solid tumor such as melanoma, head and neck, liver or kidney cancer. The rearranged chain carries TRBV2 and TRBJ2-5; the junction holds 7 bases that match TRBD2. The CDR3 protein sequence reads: CASLDPGREEETQYF. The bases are TGTGCCAGCCTCGATCCAGGACGGGAGGAAGAGACCCAGTACTTC.